This T cell receptor (beta chain) was identified in a study of T cells after yellow fever vaccination. The study's findings and limits: Although most clonotypes did not, a small share appeared in both CD4 and CD8 compartments.

From the 5' RACE reads, TCRdb called clonotypes with MiXCR, one entry per CDR3 protein. The data contain about 430,000 distinct CDR3 sequences, around 19% of them singletons. The V end lost 4 bases, the J end lost 1 base, and 10 bases lay between the germline ends. The V gene's germline CDR1 is SGHTA and CDR2 FQGNSA. The CDR3 totals 14 residues. This clonotype was seen more than once but under ten times. Its antigen is unknown. Sequences were derived from PBMCs, sampled before the yellow fever booster vaccination. The J gene is TRBJ2-5, the V gene TRBV7-2; D assignment may be TRBD1 or TRBD2 (5 bases each). The receptor comes from a man between 18 and 29 years old who received the YFV17D yellow fever vaccine. The CDR3 sequence is CASSSYGAQETQYF. Written as DNA, the CDR3 is TGTGCCAGCAGCTCGTACGGGGCCCAAGAGACCCAGTACTTC.